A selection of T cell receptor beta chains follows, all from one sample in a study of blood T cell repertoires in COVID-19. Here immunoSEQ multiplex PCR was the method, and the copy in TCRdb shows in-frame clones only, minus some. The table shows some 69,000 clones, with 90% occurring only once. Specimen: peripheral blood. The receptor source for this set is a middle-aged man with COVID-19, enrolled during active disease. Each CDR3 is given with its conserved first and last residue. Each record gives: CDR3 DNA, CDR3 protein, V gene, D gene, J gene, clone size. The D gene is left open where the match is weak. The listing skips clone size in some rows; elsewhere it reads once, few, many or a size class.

TGTGCCAGCAGCCCACTCGACTTAGACTCCTACAATGAGCAGTTCTTC | CASSPLDLDSYNEQFF | TRBV4-2 | - | TRBJ2-1 | -
TGTGCCAGCAGCCAAGCGCCACAGGGGGCGACTGGCTACACCTTC | CASSQAPQGATGYTF | TRBV16 | TRBD1 | TRBJ1-2 | -
TGTGCCAGCAGTTTAAGCGGAATGGCTGAAGCTTTCTTT | CASSLSGMAEAFF | TRBV27 | - | TRBJ1-1 | -
TGTGCCAGTAGTATAGATGGGGGACTTCAAGAAAAACTGTTTTTT | CASSIDGGLQEKLFF | TRBV19 | - | TRBJ1-4 | -
TGCGCCAGCGGATTGGGAGCGGGGGCTAAATACGAGCAGTACTTC | CASGLGAGAKYEQYF | TRBV5-1 | TRBD2 | TRBJ2-7 | -
TGTGCCAGCAGCTTAGAGGCCGAGGGCGGGGAGCTGTTTTTT | CASSLEAEGGELFF | TRBV7-7 | - | TRBJ2-2 | few
TGTGCCAGCAGTTTATCCTATCAGCCCCAGCATTTT | CASSLSYQPQHF | TRBV28 | - | TRBJ1-5 | -
TGTGCCAGCAGCTGGGGGGAACAGGGGGCGCCATACAATGAGCAGTTCTTC | CASSWGEQGAPYNEQFF | TRBV5-6 | TRBD1 | TRBJ2-1 | once
TGTGCCAGCAGCCAAGCTGCCAGGGGGTATGGCTACACCTTC | CASSQAARGYGYTF | TRBV3-1/TRBV3-2 | TRBD1 | TRBJ1-2 | -
TGCAGCGTTGCCACTAGCGGGAGGGCCAACGGGGAGCTGTTTTTT | CSVATSGRANGELFF | TRBV29-1 | TRBD2 | TRBJ2-2 | -
TGTGCCAGCAGCCCCCAGGGTCTAGATTCACCCCTCCACTTT | CASSPQGLDSPLHF | TRBV3-1/TRBV3-2 | - | TRBJ1-6 | few
TGTGCCAGCAGTCAGGGGGACAAGTTCCATTTT | CASSQGDKFHF | TRBV12-3/TRBV12-4 | TRBD1 | TRBJ1-5 | once
TGCGCCAGCAGCGGTGGGCCTATTGACACTGAAGCTTTCTTT | CASSGGPIDTEAFF | TRBV5-1 | - | TRBJ1-1 | -
TGTGCCAGCAGCGTAAATGCAGCGGGAGCGGATGAGCAGTTCTTC | CASSVNAAGADEQFF | TRBV9 | TRBD2 | TRBJ2-1 | -
TGCGCCAGCAGCCATGTAACAGGGTCGGACTATGGCTACACCTTC | CASSHVTGSDYGYTF | TRBV4-1 | - | TRBJ1-2 | -
TGCGCCAGCAGCATTCAAGACGGGACAGGGGTTGCTGAAGATACGCAGTATTTT | CASSIQDGTGVAEDTQYF | TRBV4-1 | TRBD1 | TRBJ2-3 | -
TGTGCCTGGAGTCTCCACACCTTC | CAWSLHTF | TRBV30 | - | TRBJ1-2 | -
TGTGCCAGCAGCTTAGGGTCGGGACTAGTGGACAATGAGCAGTTCTTC | CASSLGSGLVDNEQFF | TRBV7-9 | TRBD2 | TRBJ2-1 | -
TGTGCCAGCACCTATAGACAGGGTGGGGATAATCAGCCCCAGCATTTT | CASTYRQGGDNQPQHF | TRBV21-1 | - | TRBJ1-5 | -